A selection of T cell receptor beta chains follows, all from one sample in a study of blood T cell repertoires in COVID-19. Generated by immunoSEQ multiplex PCR, the TCRdb table keeps only in-frame clones and is missing some. There are around 25,000 clones in the sample; around 90% occur only once, and about a sixth lies in the top ten. Material for sequencing was peripheral blood. Receptor source: a human donor with active COVID-19. The donor label of this sample is uncertain. The CDR3 runs from the conserved cysteine through the conserved F or W. A D gene is named only where the DNA matches it firmly. Expanded clones get a size class; other rows say once, few or many, or leave the size out.

clone_size	d_call	v_call	j_call	cdr3_length	cdr3_aa	cdr3_nt
NA	TRBD1	TRBV6-5	TRBJ2-7	14	CASISTGLTYEQYF	TGTGCCAGCATTTCGACAGGGCTAACCTACGAGCAGTACTTC
NA	TRBD2	TRBV19	TRBJ2-5	15	CASSGPGTSWETQYF	TGTGCCAGTAGCGGACCCGGGACTAGCTGGGAGACCCAGTACTTC
NA	TRBD1	TRBV18	TRBJ1-4	16	CASSPPGQGAFEKLFF	TGTGCCAGCTCACCACCGGGACAGGGGGCATTTGAAAAACTGTTTTTT
NA	TRBD1	TRBV6-2/TRBV6-3	TRBJ2-7	17	CASSYLGQGVRGYEQYF	TGTGCCAGCAGTTACTTAGGACAGGGGGTTAGAGGCTACGAGCAGTACTTC
NA	TRBD2	TRBV7-3	TRBJ2-5	14	CASSPSGGWETQYF	TGTGCCAGCAGCCCAAGCGGGGGTTGGGAGACCCAGTACTTC
few	NA	TRBV7-8	TRBJ1-5	16	CASSLGQTYSNQPQHF	TGTGCCAGCAGCTTAGGACAGACATATAGCAATCAGCCCCAGCATTTT
once	TRBD2	TRBV6-6	TRBJ2-2	15	CASSWTSGNTGELFF	TGTGCCAGCAGTTGGACTAGCGGAAACACCGGGGAGCTGTTTTTT
NA	TRBD2	TRBV7-9	TRBJ2-3	16	CASSSLSGGSTDTQYF	TGTGCCAGCAGCTCCCTTAGCGGGGGTAGCACAGATACGCAGTATTTT
NA	NA	TRBV7-9	TRBJ2-2	15	CASSLGQLNTGELFF	TGTGCCAGCAGCTTAGGACAGTTAAACACCGGGGAGCTGTTTTTT
few	TRBD1	TRBV5-1	TRBJ1-1	14	CASSDTGGTTEAFF	TGCGCCAGCAGCGACACAGGGGGTACGACTGAAGCTTTCTTT
NA	TRBD1	TRBV5-6	TRBJ2-3	14	CASSSDRGLGTQYF	TGTGCCAGCAGCTCCGACAGGGGGCTTGGGACGCAGTATTTT
NA	TRBD2	TRBV5-1	TRBJ2-5	16	CASSLQASGPQETQYF	TGCGCCAGCAGCTTGCAGGCTAGCGGACCTCAAGAGACCCAGTACTTC
NA	TRBD2	TRBV9	TRBJ2-1	16	CASSATGGGPYNEQFF	TGTGCCAGCAGCGCCACCGGGGGAGGGCCCTACAATGAGCAGTTCTTC
NA	TRBD2	TRBV7-2	TRBJ2-1	15	CASIPPGTRYNEQFF	TGTGCCAGCATCCCCCCCGGGACTAGGTACAATGAGCAGTTCTTC
NA	NA	TRBV6-2/TRBV6-3	TRBJ1-2	16	CASSYTHGQVNYGYTF	TGTGCCAGCAGTTACACCCATGGACAAGTTAACTATGGCTACACCTTC
NA	NA	TRBV7-9	TRBJ1-6	17	CASSLEGQGMGNSPLHF	TGTGCCAGCAGCTTAGAGGGGCAGGGGATGGGAAATTCACCCCTCCACTTT
NA	TRBD1	TRBV18	TRBJ1-1	11	CASSLGQGVFF	TGTGCCAGCTCACTGGGACAGGGTGTTTTCTTT
NA	TRBD2	TRBV19	TRBJ2-1	16	CASSSLAGGLRNEQFF	TGTGCCAGTAGTTCCCTAGCGGGAGGGCTACGGAATGAGCAGTTCTTC
NA	TRBD1	TRBV11-2	TRBJ2-1	16	CASSLVVGQGYNEQFF	TGTGCCAGCAGCTTAGTAGTAGGACAGGGGTACAATGAGCAGTTCTTC